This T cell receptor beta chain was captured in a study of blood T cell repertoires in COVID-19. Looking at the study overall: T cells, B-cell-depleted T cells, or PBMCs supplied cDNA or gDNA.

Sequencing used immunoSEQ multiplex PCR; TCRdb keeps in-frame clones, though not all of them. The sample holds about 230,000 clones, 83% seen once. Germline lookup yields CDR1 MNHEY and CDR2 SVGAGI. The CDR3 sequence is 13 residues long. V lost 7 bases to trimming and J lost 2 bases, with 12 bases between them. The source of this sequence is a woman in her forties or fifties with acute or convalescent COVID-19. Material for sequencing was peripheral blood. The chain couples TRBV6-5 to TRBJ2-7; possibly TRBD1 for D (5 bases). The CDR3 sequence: CASTIGATYEQYF. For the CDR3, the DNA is TGTGCCAGCACGATAGGGGCAACCTACGAGCAGTACTTC.